This passage covers 23 T cell receptor beta chains from one sample sequenced in a study of cytomegalovirus exposure and HLA in healthy donors. PCR was performed using 60 Vbeta and 13 Jbeta primers. The repertoire was sequenced with immunoSEQ multiplex PCR; TCRdb's copy has only in-frame clones and lacks some. The sample lists about 190,000 clones, 60% to 80% occurring once. Sequenced material: PBMCs. The receptor set was obtained from a woman younger than 30 in good health and CMV-seronegative.

This clone was seen only once. CDR3: CASSYRQGKDYGYTF. In DNA, the CDR3 is TGTGCCAGCAGTTACCGCCAGGGTAAAGACTATGGCTACACCTTC. The chain uses TRBV6-7 and TRBJ1-2; D possibly corresponds to TRBD1 (5 bases). TRBV6-7 is filed as an ORF, its function uncertain. Deletions cut 2 bases from V and 3 bases from J, with 13 bases between. The CDR3 contains 15 residues.

The CDR3 is CASSLSTGRDTGELFF. The CDR3 nucleotides are TGTGCCAGCAGTTTATCCACAGGGCGGGACACCGGGGAGCTGTTTTTT. The chain has TRBV27 and TRBJ2-2; D is possibly TRBD1 (6 bases). The CDR3 sequence is 16 residues long. Trimming left V 0 bases short and J 3 bases short, with 11 bases between. Per germline, CDR1 MNHEY and CDR2 SMNVEV (reference sequence).

DNA of the CDR3: TGTGCCAGCAGCTTCACAGGGAACTATGGCTACACCTTC. Translating gives CASSFTGNYGYTF. The chain links TRBV5-6 to TRBJ1-2, with a tentative D call TRBD1 (6 bases). The CDR3 spans 13 residues. V was pared by 2 bases and J by 2 bases, with 7 bases between. CDR1 SGHDT and CDR2 YYEEEE come from the germline V gene.

This clone was seen only once. This chain connects TRBV28 to TRBJ1-2, with 9 positions matching TRBD1. The V gene end was trimmed by 3 bases and the J gene end by 4 bases; junction bases not matched to a gene: 9. CDR3 length: 16 amino acids. The germline V gene encodes CDR1 MDHEN and CDR2 SYDVKM. The CDR3 region is CASSFSWTGATYGYTF. In DNA form, the CDR3 reads TGTGCCAGCAGTTTTAGCTGGACAGGGGCAACCTATGGCTACACCTTC.

The chain combines TRBV10-1 with TRBJ1-2; D ambiguous. Trimming pared 6 bases from V and 4 bases from J, leaving 12 bases between. The CDR3 sequence is 13 residues long. The germline gives CDR1 WNHNN, CDR2 SYGVQD (reference sequence). The chain's CDR3 is CASSAGRAYGYTF. The DNA for the CDR3 is TGCGCCAGCAGCGCCGGGCGGGCCTATGGCTACACCTTC.

The chain has TRBV7-3 and TRBJ1-1; D gene unclear. The CDR3 totals 14 residues. The germline V and J ends were trimmed by 0 bases and 1 base, with 6 bases remaining between them. From germline, CDR1 is SGHTA and CDR2 FQGTGA. CDR3 in amino acids: CASSLTGRNTEAFF. The CDR3 DNA reads TGTGCCAGCAGCTTAACGGGGAGGAACACTGAAGCTTTCTTT.

The J gene is TRBJ1-5, the V gene TRBV9, with unresolved D. This CDR3 region has 13 residues. V dropped 0 bases and J dropped 7 bases, with 8 bases sitting between them. CDR1 is SGDLS, CDR2 YYNGEE, per germline. CDR3 DNA: TGTGCCAGCAGCGTAGGAGGGTTACAGCCCCAGCATTTT. Translating gives CASSVGGLQPQHF.

This clone was seen just once. The chain employs TRBV2 and TRBJ2-7; TRBD1 is a possible D gene (5 bases). V was pared by 8 bases and J by 4 bases, with 21 bases between. Germline loops: CDR1 SNHLY, CDR2 FYNNEI. This CDR3 has 15 amino acids. Here the CDR3 reads CASGGHPRLPYEQYF. The CDR3 DNA is TGTGCCAGCGGTGGACACCCCCGCCTTCCTTACGAGCAGTACTTC.

The rearrangement links TRBV18 to TRBJ2-1; 16 nucleotides line up with TRBD2. V lost 6 bases to trimming and J lost 10 bases; unmatched junction nucleotides: 15. Per the germline V gene, CDR1 is KGHSH and CDR2 is LQKENI. The CDR3 has 18 amino acids. In DNA, the CDR3 is TGTGCCAGCTCGCCAACGGGGACCGGGACTAGCGGGAGGGAAGAGCAGTTCTTC. It codes for CASSPTGTGTSGREEQFF.

J is TRBJ2-7 and V is TRBV27; TRBD2 is a possible D gene (6 bases). CDR1 is MNHEY, CDR2 SMNVEV, per germline (reference sequence). The CDR3 consists of 14 residues. Deletions cut 5 bases from V and 4 bases from J, with 15 bases between. The CDR3 here is CASSIQVGGYEQYF. CDR3 nucleotides: TGTGCCAGCAGTATACAGGTGGGGGGATACGAGCAGTACTTC.

The CDR3 is CASSPLAGGPKTYEQYF. The CDR3 DNA sequence: TGTGCCAGCAGCCCCCTAGCGGGGGGCCCTAAAACCTACGAGCAGTACTTC. This sequence joins TRBV9 and TRBJ2-7, with 11 positions matching TRBD2. The V gene end was trimmed by 4 bases and the J gene end by 2 bases; junction bases not matched to a gene: 11. This CDR3 spans 17 amino acids. Germline V gives CDR1 SGDLS, CDR2 YYNGEE.

J is TRBJ1-1 and V is TRBV5-8; 8 bases align to TRBD1. The V segment lost 7 bases and the J segment 10 bases; nucleotides outside the gene matches: 18. The CDR3 spans 15 residues. The V gene's germline CDR1 is SGHTS and CDR2 YDEGEE. The DNA of the CDR3 is TGTGCCAGCCCAAGAACCCAGGGGGCGGTCCCGGGAGCTTTCTTT. The encoded protein is CASPRTQGAVPGAFF.

The chain has TRBV20-1 and TRBJ1-1; no firm D call. Trimming cost V 3 bases and J 6 bases, with 8 bases left between them. The CDR3 is 11 amino acids. The germline CDR1 and CDR2 sequences are DFQATT and SNEGSKA (reference sequence). The CDR3 sequence is CSASVGAEAFF. CDR3 DNA sequence: TGCAGTGCTAGTGTCGGTGCTGAAGCTTTCTTT.

This clone was counted once. The CDR3 DNA is TGTGCCAGCAGCTTTGACCGGGACAGCATCTATGGCTACACCTTC. This gives the protein CASSFDRDSIYGYTF. The rearrangement joins TRBV7-2 to TRBJ1-2; 7 bases align to TRBD1. The J segment lost 4 bases and the V segment lost 3 bases, leaving 8 bases of the junction unmatched. Germline lookup yields CDR1 SGHTA and CDR2 FQGNSA. This CDR3 comprises 15 residues.

The rearrangement joins TRBV18 to TRBJ1-4; a possible D gene is TRBD1 (5 bases). V lost 6 bases and J 6 bases, leaving 17 bases between the germline ends. CDR3 length: 15 amino acids. Germline CDR1 is KGHSH and CDR2 is LQKENI. The chain's CDR3 is CASSRIPPGDEKLFF. In DNA form, the CDR3 reads TGTGCCAGCTCCCGCATCCCGCCGGGGGATGAAAAACTGTTTTTT.

The chain links TRBV19 to TRBJ2-7, with D tentatively TRBD1 (6 bases). This CDR3 spans 14 amino acids. Germline V gives CDR1 LNHDA, CDR2 SQIVND (reference sequence). Deletions cut 3 bases from V and 0 bases from J, with 9 bases between. CDR3 amino acids: CASSMQGSSYEQYF. The CDR3 DNA is TGTGCCAGTAGTATGCAGGGGTCCTCCTACGAGCAGTACTTC.

The chain recombines TRBV12-5 with TRBJ2-1; 7 bases map to TRBD2. The CDR3 runs to 15 residues. The trim removed 7 bases at V and 3 bases at J, leaving 9 bases unmatched. CDR1 is LGHNT, CDR2 FRNRAP, per germline. The CDR3 loop reads CASALAGEIYNEQFF. DNA for the CDR3: TGTGCTAGTGCCCTCGCGGGGGAGATCTACAATGAGCAGTTCTTC.

The rearrangement joins TRBV7-9 to TRBJ2-7; TRBD1 is a possible D gene (6 bases). This CDR3 region has 11 residues. The V end lost 9 bases, the J end lost 5 bases, and 11 bases lay between the germline ends. Germline lookup yields CDR1 SEHNR and CDR2 FQNEAQ (reference sequence). CDR3 DNA sequence: TGTGCCAGTGAGGGGGACCACGAGCAGTACTTC. This encodes CASEGDHEQYF.

V usage is TRBV7-2 and J usage is TRBJ1-5, with 9 bases identical to TRBD1. Germline trimming cut 5 bases from V and 5 bases from J; bases unmatched to any gene: 10. This CDR3 has 16 residues. CDR1 and CDR2 (germline): SGHTA, FQGNSA. In DNA, the CDR3 is TGTGCCAGCAGCCAAGGGACAGGGCTTTTCGATCAGCCCCAGCATTTT. This translates into CASSQGTGLFDQPQHF.

This clone was counted between two and nine times. The chain employs TRBV19 and TRBJ1-5; D perhaps matches TRBD1 (6 bases). Germline loops: CDR1 LNHDA, CDR2 SQIVND (reference sequence). This CDR3 has 15 amino acids. Trimming stripped 5 bases from V and 6 bases from J, with 17 bases between. CDR3 region: CASSVTGSGRQPQHF. DNA of the CDR3: TGTGCCAGTAGTGTAACAGGGTCCGGGCGTCAGCCCCAGCATTTT.

The chain joins TRBV30 to TRBJ2-3, with TRBD1 matching over 8 bases. V lost 8 bases, J lost 5 bases, and 6 bases stayed unmatched. The CDR3 spans 12 residues. Germline CDR1 reads GTSNPN; CDR2 reads SVGIG (reference sequence). The CDR3 sequence is CATQGAVDTQYF. The CDR3 nucleotides read TGTGCCACGCAGGGGGCGGTAGATACGCAGTATTTT.

The DNA for the CDR3 is TGCGCCAGCAGCCAGGACGGAGAGGGTGGCTACACCTTC. It is translated as CASSQDGEGGYTF. V and J are TRBV5-1 and TRBJ1-2; D remains ambiguous. The CDR3 has 13 amino acids. V lost 4 bases and J 7 bases, leaving 14 bases between the germline ends. CDR1 is SGHRS, CDR2 YFSETQ, per germline.

The V gene is TRBV9, the J gene TRBJ2-2, with D maybe TRBD1 (6 bases). Trimming pared 2 bases from V and 6 bases from J, leaving 14 bases between. The V gene's germline CDR1 is SGDLS and CDR2 YYNGEE. The CDR3 has 15 amino acids. The CDR3 region has the DNA TGTGCCAGCAGCGTTCAGGGGTTCGCGGCCGGGGAGCTGTTTTTT. Protein: CASSVQGFAAGELFF.